Shown below are 20 T cell receptor beta chains from a single sample sequenced in a study of blood T cell repertoires in COVID-19. Clones were read by immunoSEQ multiplex PCR, and TCRdb kept only the in-frame ones, dropping some. This sample has roughly 420,000 clones, with 88% found just once. The sequencing input was PBMCs or T cells enriched from blood (not recorded which). The receptors stem from a woman in her 30s with acute COVID-19.

V usage is TRBV27 and J usage is TRBJ2-7; D gene uncertain. Per germline, CDR1 MNHEY and CDR2 SMNVEV (reference sequence). The CDR3 is 12 residues long. The ends were cut back, 6 bases at V and 5 bases at J, with 11 bases in the middle. The CDR3 DNA reads as TGTGCCAGCAGCCCGAGGTATAACGAGCAGTACTTC. It translates to CASSPRYNEQYF.

The CDR3 DNA sequence: TGTGCCAGCAGTGACGGTCCGAGCGGGGAGCTGTTTTTT. Its protein product is CASSDGPSGELFF. The chain combines TRBV6-4 with TRBJ2-2, with D hard to call. CDR3 length equals 13 residues. Trimming pared 2 bases from V and 7 bases from J, leaving 8 bases between. CDR1 and CDR2 from the germline V gene are MRHNA and SNTAGT.

The chain employs TRBV2 and TRBJ1-6, with 8 bases identical to TRBD1. The length of the CDR3 is 15 residues. Germline CDR1 SNHLY, CDR2 FYNNEI. The J segment lost 8 bases and the V segment lost 2 bases, leaving 5 bases of the junction unmatched. The CDR3: CASSEKQGAYSPLHF. CDR3 in DNA: TGTGCCAGCAGTGAAAAGCAGGGGGCGTATTCACCCCTCCACTTT.

This clone turned up a few times. The CDR3 DNA follows: TGTGCCAGCAGCCAAACAGGGAAGGCCGGGGAGCTGTTTTTT. Translated, it gives CASSQTGKAGELFF. V usage is TRBV14 and J usage is TRBJ2-2; D may be TRBD1 (6 bases). This CDR3 is built from 14 residues. Germline V CDR1 and CDR2: SGHDN, FVKESK. Trimming removed 2 bases at V and 6 bases at J, with 10 bases between.

The chain carries TRBV27 and TRBJ2-1, with 10 positions matching TRBD2. Germline CDR1 and CDR2: MNHEY and SMNVEV (reference sequence). V was clipped by 1 base and J by 0 bases; unmatched bases: 15. This CDR3 spans 21 amino acids. CDR3 nucleotide sequence: TGTGCCAGCAGTTTATTATTTGGGCTAGCGGGGGCCGGAAGCTCCTACAATGAGCAGTTCTTC. Translation: CASSLLFGLAGAGSSYNEQFF.

This clone has just one count. The gene calls are TRBV2 and TRBJ1-2, with D possibly TRBD1 on 5 matching bases. Deletions cut 6 bases from V and 8 bases from J, with 31 bases between. The CDR3 loop spans 18 amino acids. Germline-derived CDR1 and CDR2 are SNHLY and FYNNEI. This CDR3 is CASSGTLGVGSTGEGYTF. CDR3 DNA: TGTGCCAGCAGCGGAACATTGGGCGTGGGCAGCACAGGTGAAGGCTACACCTTC.

V is TRBV18 and J is TRBJ2-3; 7 bases map to TRBD2. CDR3 length: 21 residues. The ends lost 0 bases at V and 1 base at J; junction bases unmatched: 19. Germline V gene sequence: CDR1 KGHSH, CDR2 LQKENI. The chain's CDR3 is CASSPPFLRDYLSRGTDTQYF. The DNA of the CDR3 is TGTGCCAGCTCACCACCGTTTTTGCGGGACTACCTCAGTCGGGGCACAGATACGCAGTATTTT.

The chain combines TRBV30 with TRBJ2-7; 10 bases are shared with TRBD1. Germline trimming cut 8 bases from V and 3 bases from J; bases unmatched to any gene: 7. Germline loops: CDR1 GTSNPN, CDR2 SVGIG (reference sequence). This CDR3 has 13 amino acids. The CDR3 DNA is TGTGCCCTGGGCAGGGACAGGGGCTACGAGCAGTACTTC. Its translation: CALGRDRGYEQYF. The full variable domain, rest sourced from reference TRBV30 and TRBJ2-7, is SQTIHQWPATLVQPVGSPLSLECTVEGTSNPNLYWYRQAAGRGLQLLFYSVGIGQISSEVPQNLSASRPQDRQFILSSKKLLLSDSGFYLCALGRDRGYEQYFGPGTRLTVT.

This chain links TRBV25-1 with TRBJ2-2, with D possibly TRBD1 on 5 matching bases. Between the trimmed V and J ends, which lost 2 bases and 4 bases, there was a span of 14 bases. Germline V gene sequence: CDR1 MGHDK, CDR2 SYGVNS. The CDR3 runs to 16 residues. CDR3 nucleotide sequence: TGTGCCAGCAGTGAAAATCAAGGGGTTAGCACCGGGGAGCTGTTTTTT. Translation: CASSENQGVSTGELFF. Variable domain in full (rest from reference TRBV25-1 and TRBJ2-2): EADIYQTPRYLVIGTGKKITLECSQTMGHDKMYWYQQDPGMELHLIHYSYGVNSTEKGDLSSESTVSRIRTEHFPLTLESARPSHTSQYLCASSENQGVSTGELFFGEGSRLTVL.

This clone was seen only once. The rearrangement links TRBV5-1 to TRBJ2-1; D perhaps matches TRBD1 (6 bases). This CDR3 comprises 15 residues. V dropped 2 bases and J dropped 2 bases, with 11 bases sitting between them. The germline CDR1 and CDR2 sequences are SGHRS and YFSETQ. The DNA for the CDR3 is TGCGCCAGCAGCTTAGGGGACAACCCCTACAATGAGCAGTTCTTC. The encoded protein is CASSLGDNPYNEQFF.

The J gene is TRBJ1-1, the V gene TRBV5-1, with D tentatively TRBD1 (5 bases). The CDR3 consists of 16 residues. Germline CDR1 reads SGHRS; CDR2 reads YFSETQ. V lost 1 base to trimming and J lost 3 bases, with 16 bases between them. The DNA for the CDR3 is TGCGCCAGCAGCTTGCCCCGGGACTTGCTGGACACTGAAGCTTTCTTT. Translating gives CASSLPRDLLDTEAFF.

The rearrangement links TRBV30 to TRBJ1-4, with 7 bases identical to TRBD1. The CDR3 runs to 13 residues. CDR1 and CDR2 from the germline V gene are GTSNPN and SVGIG (reference sequence). Trimming took 4 bases from V and 8 from J; bases not matched to a gene: 7. CDR3 protein: CAWNGQGGEKLFF. The CDR3 bases are TGTGCCTGGAATGGGCAGGGGGGAGAAAAACTGTTTTTT.

As for this clone: Within the sample, other DNA sequences also encode this same CDR3. The chain links TRBV3-1 (or the pseudogene TRBV3-2) to TRBJ1-6; D not resolved. Deletions cut 2 bases from V and 8 bases from J, with 4 bases between. Germline V gives CDR1 LGHDT, CDR2 YNNKEL (reference sequence). This CDR3 contains 12 residues. This CDR3 is CASSQRDSPLHF. The CDR3 nucleotides are TGTGCCAGCAGCCAACGGGATTCACCCCTCCACTTT.

The chain carries TRBV9 and TRBJ2-2, with 7 bases aligning to TRBD2. CDR3 length: 13 residues. With 3 bases clipped from V and 6 bases from J, the junction kept 2 bases outside the gene matches. Looked up from germline, CDR1 is SGDLS and CDR2 is YYNGEE. The CDR3 DNA follows: TGTGCCAGCAGCGCGGGAGGTGCCGGGGAGCTGTTTTTT. Amino acid sequence: CASSAGGAGELFF. The entire variable domain, with the rest obtained from reference TRBV9 and TRBJ2-2, is as follows: DSGVTQTPKHLITATGQRVTLRCSPRSGDLSVYWYQQSLDQGLQFLIQYYNGEERAKGNILERFSAQQFPDLHSELNLSSLELGDSALYFCASSAGGAGELFFGEGSRLTVL.

This clone was counted between two and nine times. The genes are TRBV5-1 and TRBJ1-2; no definite D call. The CDR3 extends over 15 amino acids. Germline V CDR1 and CDR2: SGHRS, YFSETQ. V gave up 3 bases and J gave up 4 bases, with 16 bases separating them. CDR3 sequence: CASSSAGLTFYGYTF. In DNA, the CDR3 is TGCGCCAGCAGCTCAGCCGGACTTACCTTCTATGGCTACACCTTC.

The chain carries TRBV9 and TRBJ1-6, with D tentatively TRBD1 (5 bases). CDR1 and CDR2 from the germline V gene are SGDLS and YYNGEE. The CDR3 totals 13 residues. V lost 7 bases to trimming and J lost 9 bases, with 14 bases between them. Written as DNA, the CDR3 is TGTGCCAGCTCGGAGGGGATTAGTTCACCCCTCCACTTT. The encoded protein is CASSEGISSPLHF.

J is TRBJ2-3 and V is TRBV27; 7 positions agree with TRBD1. V lost 8 bases to trimming and J lost 3 bases; unmatched junction nucleotides: 2. Looked up from germline, CDR1 is MNHEY and CDR2 is SMNVEV (reference sequence). The CDR3 loop spans 12 amino acids. In DNA form, the CDR3 reads TGTGCCAGCTTGGACAGGACAGATACGCAGTATTTT. It specifies CASLDRTDTQYF.

V gene TRBV4-2 combines with J gene TRBJ1-2; D ambiguous. The CDR3 covers 15 residues. Germline V lookup: CDR1 LGHNA, CDR2 YNFKEQ. Between the trimmed V and J ends, which lost 1 base and 1 base, there was a span of 10 bases. This chain's CDR3 is CASSQVPGNNYGYTF. CDR3 nucleotide sequence: TGTGCCAGCAGCCAAGTCCCCGGGAATAACTATGGCTACACCTTC.

The chain uses TRBV5-1 and TRBJ2-7; 13 bases fit TRBD2. The germline CDR1 and CDR2 sequences are SGHRS and YFSETQ. Germline trimming cut 4 bases from V and 3 bases from J; bases unmatched to any gene: 4. This CDR3 spans 15 amino acids. The CDR3 DNA is TGCGCCAGCAGCCCGACTAGCGGGGGGTACTACGAGCAGTACTTC. Protein sequence: CASSPTSGGYYEQYF.

The chain uses TRBV5-6 and TRBJ2-2; 9 nucleotides agree with TRBD1. From germline, CDR1 is SGHDT and CDR2 YYEEEE. This CDR3 comprises 16 residues. Trimming removed 0 bases from V and 3 bases from J; junction bases left unmatched: 3. The CDR3 nucleotides are TGTGCCAGCAGCTTGGACAGGGGGCGGGACACCGGGGAGCTGTTTTTT. This codes for CASSLDRGRDTGELFF.